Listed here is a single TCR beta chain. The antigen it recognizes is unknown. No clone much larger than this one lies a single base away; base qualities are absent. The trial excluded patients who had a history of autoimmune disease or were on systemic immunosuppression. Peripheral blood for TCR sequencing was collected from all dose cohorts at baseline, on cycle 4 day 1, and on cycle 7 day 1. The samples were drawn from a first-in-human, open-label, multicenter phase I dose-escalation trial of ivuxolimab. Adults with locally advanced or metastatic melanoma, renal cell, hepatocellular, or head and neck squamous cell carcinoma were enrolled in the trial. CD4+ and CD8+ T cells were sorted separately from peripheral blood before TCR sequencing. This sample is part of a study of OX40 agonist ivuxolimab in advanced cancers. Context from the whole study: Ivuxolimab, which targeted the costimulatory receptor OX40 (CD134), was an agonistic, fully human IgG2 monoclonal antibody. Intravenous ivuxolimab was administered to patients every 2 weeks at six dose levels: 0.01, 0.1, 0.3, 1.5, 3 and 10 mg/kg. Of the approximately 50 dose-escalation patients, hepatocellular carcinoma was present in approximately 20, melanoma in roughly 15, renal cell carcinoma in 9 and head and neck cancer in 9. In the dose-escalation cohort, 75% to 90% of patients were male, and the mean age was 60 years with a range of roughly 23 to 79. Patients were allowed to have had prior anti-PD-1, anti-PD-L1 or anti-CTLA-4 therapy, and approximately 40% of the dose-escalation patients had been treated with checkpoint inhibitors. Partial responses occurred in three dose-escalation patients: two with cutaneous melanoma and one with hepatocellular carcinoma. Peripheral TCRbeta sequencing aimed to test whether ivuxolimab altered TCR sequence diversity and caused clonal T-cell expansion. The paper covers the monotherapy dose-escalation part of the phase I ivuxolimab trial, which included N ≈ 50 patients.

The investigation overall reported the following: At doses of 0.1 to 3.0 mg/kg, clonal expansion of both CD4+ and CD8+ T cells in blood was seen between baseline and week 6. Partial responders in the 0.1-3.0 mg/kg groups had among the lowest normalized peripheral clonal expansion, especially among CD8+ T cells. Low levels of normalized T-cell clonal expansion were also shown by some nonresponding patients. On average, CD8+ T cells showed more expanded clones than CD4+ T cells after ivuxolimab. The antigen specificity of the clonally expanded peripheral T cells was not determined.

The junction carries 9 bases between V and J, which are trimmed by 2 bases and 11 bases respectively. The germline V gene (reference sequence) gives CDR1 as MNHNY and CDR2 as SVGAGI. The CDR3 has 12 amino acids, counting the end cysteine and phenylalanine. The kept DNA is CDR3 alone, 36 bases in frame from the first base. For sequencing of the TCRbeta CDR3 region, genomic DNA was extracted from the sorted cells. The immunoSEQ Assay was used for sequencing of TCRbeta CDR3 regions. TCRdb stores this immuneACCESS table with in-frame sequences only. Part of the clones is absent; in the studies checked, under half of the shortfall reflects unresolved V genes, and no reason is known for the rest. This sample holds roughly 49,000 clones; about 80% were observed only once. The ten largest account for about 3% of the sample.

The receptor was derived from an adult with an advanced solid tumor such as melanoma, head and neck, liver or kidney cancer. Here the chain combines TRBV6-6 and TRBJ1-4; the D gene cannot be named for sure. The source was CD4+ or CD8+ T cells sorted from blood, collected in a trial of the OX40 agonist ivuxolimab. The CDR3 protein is CASSYDPQKLFF. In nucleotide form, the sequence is TGTGCCAGCAGTTACGACCCGCAGAAACTGTTTTTT.